The 13 T cell receptor beta chains below come from one sample, sequenced in a study of Graves' ophthalmopathy and Graves' hyperthyroidism. Amplification from RNA transcripts yielded the TCR beta CDR3 regions. RT-PCR in the first round used HTBI primers; a second-round multiplex PCR followed. TCRdb independently ran MiXCR on the multiplex PCR reads; one entry per CDR3 protein. This sample has 260,000 or so distinct CDR3 sequences, with less than 55% found just once. Material for sequencing was peripheral blood. The receptors here all came from an adult man with Graves' ophthalmopathy.

This clonotype occurred a few times. V is TRBV7-2 and J is TRBJ2-5; 7 positions agree with TRBD2. Trimming cost V 0 bases and J 11 bases; bases outside gene matches: 12. CDR1 is SGHTA, CDR2 FQGNSA, per germline. The CDR3 totals 15 residues. The CDR3 reads CASSLAGGSTDTQYF. The CDR3 nucleotides are TGTGCCAGCAGCTTAGCCGGGGGGAGCACAGATACGCAGTACTTC.

This clonotype was found a few times. The V and J genes are TRBV20-1 and TRBJ1-6; D not resolved. The germline V gene has CDR1 DFQATT and CDR2 SNEGSKA (reference sequence). V shed 0 bases and J shed 5 bases, with 8 bases lying between them. The CDR3 covers 14 residues. CDR3 protein: CSARDFVDNSPLHF. DNA for the CDR3: TGCAGTGCTAGAGATTTTGTCGATAATTCACCCCTCCACTTT.

Only one count was recorded for this clonotype. The CDR3 DNA reads TGTGCCAGTACCGTCCAGGGAGGGCATGAAAAACTGTTTTTT. It codes for CASTVQGGHEKLFF. The chain uses TRBV19 and TRBJ1-4; maybe TRBD1 (5 bases). The ends were cut back, 7 bases at V and 6 bases at J, with 15 bases in the middle. The germline V gene encodes CDR1 LNHDA and CDR2 SQIVND (reference sequence). The CDR3 spans 14 residues.

This clonotype was seen more than once but under ten times. The gene calls are TRBV12-3 or TRBV12-4 and TRBJ2-7; D not certain. The CDR3 runs to 14 residues. V lost 6 bases and J 3 bases, leaving 15 bases between the germline ends. CDR3 sequence reads: CASSPRPNLYEQYF. In nucleotides, the CDR3 is TGTGCCAGCAGCCCGCGACCGAACCTCTACGAGCAGTACTTC.

J is TRBJ2-5 and V is TRBV7-2; D not resolved. CDR1 and CDR2 (germline): SGHTA, FQGNSA. CDR3 length equals 15 residues. Trimming shortened V by 7 bases and J by 4 bases, and 19 bases separated the two germline ends. The CDR3 sequence is CASTSGRAPRETQYF. CDR3 nucleotide sequence: TGTGCCAGCACCTCAGGTCGAGCGCCCCGAGAGACCCAGTACTTC.

This clonotype was counted only a few times. The V call is TRBV15, the J call TRBJ1-1; maybe TRBD1 (6 bases). The germline CDR1 and CDR2 sequences are LNHNV and YYDKDF (reference sequence). The V gene lost 8 bases and the J gene lost 4 bases, with 8 bases spanning the gap. This CDR3 is built from 11 residues. The CDR3: CATRGGTEAFF. CDR3 bases: TGTGCCACCCGAGGGGGCACTGAAGCTTTCTTT.

The DNA for the CDR3 is TGTGCCACCAGCAGGGACAACTATAATTCACCCCTCCACTTT. Translation gives CATSRDNYNSPLHF. The chain employs TRBV15 and TRBJ1-6, with a tentative D call TRBD1 (5 bases). Trimming removed 3 bases at V and 3 bases at J, with 6 bases between. CDR1 LNHNV and CDR2 YYDKDF come from the germline V gene (reference sequence). This CDR3 is 14 amino acids long.

V and J are TRBV12-3 or TRBV12-4 and TRBJ2-7; D uncertain. Between the trimmed V and J ends, which lost 4 bases and 6 bases, there was a span of 10 bases. This CDR3 region has 12 residues. The CDR3 protein is CASSWTVLEQYF. The CDR3, as DNA: TGTGCCAGCAGTTGGACGGTACTCGAGCAGTACTTC.

In its sample, this clonotype was seen once. CDR3 amino acids: CASSEPRGEQYF. CDR3 DNA sequence: TGCGCCAGCAGTGAGCCGAGGGGCGAGCAGTACTTC. J is TRBJ2-7 and V is TRBV10-2; possibly TRBD1 or TRBD2 for D (5 bases each). Germline V CDR1 and CDR2: WSHSY, SAAADI. Trimming removed 2 bases at V and 6 bases at J, with 8 bases between. The CDR3 spans 12 residues.

Comments on this clonotype: Just one base apart from a much larger clone, this may be a read error. The CDR3 nucleotides are TGCGCCAGCAGCGATGGACAGGGGGCTTTCTCACCCCTCCACTTT. It encodes CASSDGQGAFSPLHF. This rearrangement joins TRBV5-1 to TRBJ1-6; 11 bases line up with TRBD1. This CDR3 is built from 15 residues. The trim removed 4 bases at V and 10 bases at J, leaving 7 bases unmatched. Germline V gene data show CDR1 as SGHRS and CDR2 as YFSETQ.

The V call is TRBV28, the J call TRBJ2-5, with 10 positions matching TRBD1. The germline CDR1 and CDR2 sequences are MDHEN and SYDVKM. The J segment lost 8 bases and the V segment lost 4 bases, leaving 7 bases of the junction unmatched. The CDR3 length is 14 residues. The CDR3 DNA reads TGTGCCAGCAGTTCCCATCGGGACAGGGGTACCCAGTACTTC. Protein: CASSSHRDRGTQYF.

The chain is built from TRBV24-1 and TRBJ2-2, with D unclear. This CDR3 spans 14 amino acids. Germline loops: CDR1 KGHDR, CDR2 SFDVKD. V was clipped by 1 base and J by 1 base, with 3 bases between them. This CDR3 is CATSDFWNTGELFF. The DNA for the CDR3 is TGTGCCACCAGTGATTTTTGGAACACCGGGGAGCTGTTTTTT.

This clonotype came up a few times. The chain is built from TRBV20-1 and TRBJ2-5, with TRBD2 matching 9 bases. Unmatched junction bases numbered 1, after V lost 3 bases and J lost 2 bases. This CDR3 region has 13 residues. Germline assignment: CDR1 DFQATT and CDR2 SNEGSKA (reference sequence). The CDR3 is CSASSGGQETQYF. CDR3 in DNA: TGCAGTGCTAGTAGCGGGGGACAAGAGACCCAGTACTTC.